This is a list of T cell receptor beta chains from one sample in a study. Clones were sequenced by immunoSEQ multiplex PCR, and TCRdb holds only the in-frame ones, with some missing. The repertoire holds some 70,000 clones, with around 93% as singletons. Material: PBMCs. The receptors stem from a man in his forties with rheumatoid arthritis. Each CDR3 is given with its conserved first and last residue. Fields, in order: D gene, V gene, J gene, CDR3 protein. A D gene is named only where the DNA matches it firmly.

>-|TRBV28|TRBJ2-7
CASRPDGTPSYEQYF
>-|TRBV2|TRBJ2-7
CASSEGGISYEQYF
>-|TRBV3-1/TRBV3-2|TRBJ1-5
CASSQVGGSTYSNQPQHF
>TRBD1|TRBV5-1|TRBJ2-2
CASWTGYTGELFF
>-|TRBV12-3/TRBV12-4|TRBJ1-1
CASSLAGSPEAFF
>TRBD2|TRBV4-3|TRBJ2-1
CASSRGESSGRAYNEQFF
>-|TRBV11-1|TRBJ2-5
CASSSTRMETQYF
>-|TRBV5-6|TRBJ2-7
CASSWPGLPYEQYF
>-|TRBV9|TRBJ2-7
CASSVHEQYF
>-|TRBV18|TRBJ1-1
CASSPLPRTEAFF
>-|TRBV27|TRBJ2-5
CASSSWAGKQETQYF
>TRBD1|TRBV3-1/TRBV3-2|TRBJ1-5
CASSLSGTVDQPQHF
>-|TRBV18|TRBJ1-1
CASSPGRLEAFF
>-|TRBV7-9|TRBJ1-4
CASSSLDSYEKLFF
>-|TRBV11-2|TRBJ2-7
CASSLELSSVHEQYF
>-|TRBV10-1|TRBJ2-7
CASSETRRSYEQYF
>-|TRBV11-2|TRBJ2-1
CASSLGFVWPGGEYNEQFF
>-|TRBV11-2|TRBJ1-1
CASSFGENTEAFF
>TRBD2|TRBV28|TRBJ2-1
CASSLLAASGAQFF
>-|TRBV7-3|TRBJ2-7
CASSTGRPPYEQYF
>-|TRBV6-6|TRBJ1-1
CASSYPGFGAGTEAFF
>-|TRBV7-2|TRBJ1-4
CASSLAGGANEKLFF
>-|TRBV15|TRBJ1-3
CATSRDARGTGNTIYF
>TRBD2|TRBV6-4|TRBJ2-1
CASSDPGLAPEQFF
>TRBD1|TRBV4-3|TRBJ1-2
CASSRDREGYTF
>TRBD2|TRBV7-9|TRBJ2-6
CASSPPGGTGANVLTF